Described below is a single T cell receptor beta chain sequence and its context. The antigen remains unidentified. Sequencing used immunoSEQ multiplex PCR; TCRdb keeps in-frame clones, though not all of them. The sample includes 100,000 to 150,000 clones, 75% to 90% seen only once; the top ten take 1.3% to 1.5%. Trimming took 0 bases from V and 6 from J, leaving 10 bases between them. CDR3 size: 14 residues. Germline CDR1 and CDR2: SGHRS and YFSETQ. This record belongs to a study of T cell responses to AZD1222 COVID-19 vaccine. Overall study: Whether given at about 4 or about 12 weeks, second doses were pooled.

General study points: Repertoire sampling happened only post peak T cell response. At baseline, seropositivity was found in only a handful of AZD1222 recipients. Unmutated variant regions are reportedly targeted by nearly half of spike-specific TCRs.

V is TRBV5-1 and J is TRBJ2-1; D possibly corresponds to TRBD2 (6 bases). Sequenced material: peripheral blood, taken on day 0 of AZD1222 vaccination. The clonotype originates from an adult in good health. The CDR3 here is CASSLAGEANEQFF. The DNA of the CDR3 is TGCGCCAGCAGCTTGGCGGGGGAGGCCAATGAGCAGTTCTTC.